Presented here are 24 T cell receptor beta chains from one specimen sequenced in a study of control samples from healthy donors and cancer patients. Here immunoSEQ multiplex PCR was the method, and the copy in TCRdb shows in-frame clones only, minus some. The sample yields tens of thousands of clones, around 90% seen once. The sequenced sample was PBMCs. These receptors originate from a man in his sixties with head and neck cancer.

This clone showed up just once. This rearrangement joins TRBV2 to TRBJ1-1, with D unclear. The V gene lost 8 bases and the J gene lost 4 bases, with 11 bases spanning the gap. Germline V gene sequence: CDR1 SNHLY, CDR2 FYNNEI. CDR3 size: 12 residues. For the CDR3, the DNA is TGTGCCAGCGGGGTGGCGGGCACTGAAGCTTTCTTT. This encodes CASGVAGTEAFF.

The V gene is TRBV21-1, the J gene TRBJ1-2. TRBV21-1 constitutes a pseudogene. The CDR3 sequence is 14 residues long. CDR3 nucleotides: TGTGCCAGCAGCAAAAGGTTACCAGACTATGGCTACACCTTC. Amino acids: CASSKRLPDYGYTF.

V and J are TRBV7-2 and TRBJ1-3, with D unresolved. The CDR3 totals 15 residues. CDR1 and CDR2 (germline): SGHTA, FQGNSA. Deletions cut 5 bases from V and 0 bases from J, with 11 bases between. The CDR3 DNA is TGTGCCAGCAGCCAAACCCGGGGCTCTGGAAACACCATATATTTT. Translating it yields CASSQTRGSGNTIYF.

V gene TRBV28 combines with J gene TRBJ2-7; D possibly corresponds to TRBD2 (5 bases). The ends were cut back, 3 bases at V and 2 bases at J, with 14 bases in the middle. Germline lookup yields CDR1 MDHEN and CDR2 SYDVKM. This CDR3 is 15 amino acids long. CDR3 sequence reads: CASSFSSGGPYEQYF. CDR3 nucleotide sequence: TGTGCCAGCAGTTTTAGCAGCGGCGGACCCTACGAGCAGTACTTC.

The chain combines TRBV5-5 with TRBJ2-1, with TRBD1 identical over 9 bases. The CDR3 has 15 amino acids. In germline, CDR1 is SGHKS, CDR2 YYEKEE (reference sequence). J was trimmed by 6 bases and V by 4 bases; bases with no gene match: 8. The chain's CDR3 is CASSPDRGSRNEQFF. The CDR3 bases are TGTGCCAGCAGCCCGGACAGGGGTTCTCGCAATGAGCAGTTCTTC.

The chain couples TRBV7-8 to TRBJ2-7, with D uncertain. Trimming took off 7 bases at V and 1 base at J, with 14 bases between the two ends. The germline gives CDR1 SGHVS, CDR2 FQNEAQ. The CDR3 loop spans 14 amino acids. CDR3 amino acids: CASTLDPGSYEQYF. CDR3 sequence (DNA): TGTGCCAGCACCCTCGACCCGGGTTCCTACGAGCAGTACTTC.

The chain has TRBV6-5 and TRBJ1-2; TRBD1 might be the D (6 bases). The CDR3 covers 14 residues. The germline CDR1 and CDR2 sequences are MNHEY and SVGAGI. V shed 0 bases and J shed 5 bases, with 10 bases lying between them. Here the CDR3 reads CASSYSGDTYGYTF. The DNA for the CDR3 is TGTGCCAGCAGTTACTCGGGGGACACTTATGGCTACACCTTC.

The V gene is TRBV7-2, the J gene TRBJ1-6; no clear D. Per germline, CDR1 SGHTA and CDR2 FQGNSA. The CDR3 contains 17 residues. V dropped 6 bases and J dropped 11 bases, with 26 bases sitting between them. Here the CDR3 reads CASRSLGTAARTAPLHF. In nucleotides, the CDR3 is TGTGCCAGCAGATCCCTCGGAACAGCAGCGAGGACGGCACCCCTCCACTTT.

The CDR3 region is CASTPGADSYNEQFF. The CDR3 nucleotides read TGTGCCAGCACCCCGGGGGCGGACTCCTACAATGAGCAGTTCTTC. This chain uses TRBV9 with TRBJ2-1; D might be TRBD1 or TRBD2, each matching 6 bases. This CDR3 comprises 15 residues. The V end was cut by 6 bases, the J end by 0 bases, with 13 bases between. In germline, CDR1 is SGDLS, CDR2 YYNGEE.

This chain joins TRBV15 and TRBJ1-3, with TRBD1 as a possible D gene (5 bases). Germline V gene data show CDR1 as LNHNV and CDR2 as YYDKDF (reference sequence). The CDR3 loop spans 16 amino acids. The V gene lost 3 bases and the J gene lost 4 bases, with 16 bases spanning the gap. The CDR3 region is CATSRSRGTDGNTIYF. The DNA for the CDR3 is TGTGCCACCAGCAGGTCGCGAGGGACGGACGGAAACACCATATATTTT. Combining the CDR3 with reference TRBV15 and TRBJ1-3 gives the whole variable domain DAMVIQNPRYQVTQFGKPVTLSCSQTLNHNVMYWYQQKSSQAPKLLFHYYDKDFNNEADTPDNFQSRRPNTSFCFLDIRSPGLGDTAMYLCATSRSRGTDGNTIYFGEGSWLTVV.

This clone was counted a few times. The genes are TRBV28 and TRBJ2-4; 7 nucleotides agree with TRBD1. V trimming: 5 bases; J trimming: 3 bases; junction bases outside the gene matches: 10. This CDR3 comprises 16 residues. Germline CDR1 and CDR2: MDHEN and SYDVKM. The CDR3: CASSPYDRVGKNIQYF. As DNA, the CDR3 is TGTGCCAGCAGTCCATACGACAGGGTGGGCAAAAACATTCAGTACTTC.

The DNA of the CDR3 is TGTGCCAGCAGCCCTGGACAGAGAGCTAACAATGAGCAGTTCTTC. It specifies CASSPGQRANNEQFF. The chain couples TRBV5-4 to TRBJ2-1; D may be TRBD1 (6 bases). The CDR3 loop spans 15 amino acids. Trimming left V 4 bases short and J 5 bases short, with 16 bases between. Germline V lookup: CDR1 SGHNT, CDR2 YYREEE (reference sequence).

The chain has TRBV14 and TRBJ1-2, with a possible D match to TRBD1 (6 bases). The V end lost 1 base, the J end lost 9 bases, and 18 bases lay between the germline ends. The CDR3 totals 15 residues. The germline V gene encodes CDR1 SGHDN and CDR2 FVKESK. The CDR3 coding sequence is TGTGCCAGCAGCCAAGGATTAGGACAGAGTTACAGCTACACCTTC. Its protein is CASSQGLGQSYSYTF. Together with reference TRBV14 and TRBJ1-2, the CDR3 gives the full variable domain: EAGVTQFPSHSVIEKGQTVTLRCDPISGHDNLYWYRRVMGKEIKFLLHFVKESKQDESGMPNNRFLAERTGGTYSTLKVQPAELEDSGVYFCASSQGLGQSYSYTFGSGTRLTVV.

The rearrangement uses TRBV15 and TRBJ1-5; 7 bases match TRBD1. This CDR3 is 17 amino acids long. Germline V gives CDR1 LNHNV, CDR2 YYDKDF (reference sequence). Trimming cost V 0 bases and J 2 bases; bases outside gene matches: 7. CDR3 residues: CATSREIRQGGNQPQHF. The CDR3 region has the DNA TGTGCCACCAGCAGAGAGATACGACAGGGCGGCAATCAGCCCCAGCATTTT.

This rearrangement joins TRBV5-1 to TRBJ2-5; weak D call: TRBD2 (5 bases). CDR1 and CDR2 from the germline V gene are SGHRS and YFSETQ. The V end was cut by 0 bases, the J end by 2 bases, with 11 bases between. CDR3 length: 15 residues. The CDR3 DNA is TGCGCCAGCAGCTTGGAATATCCGGGACAAGAGACCCAGTACTTC. Translating it yields CASSLEYPGQETQYF.

The J gene is TRBJ2-2, the V gene TRBV4-1; D gene uncertain. This CDR3 has 15 residues. Trimming took 1 base from V and 6 from J, leaving 12 bases between them. Germline CDR1 MGHRA, CDR2 YSYEKL. CDR3 nucleotides: TGCGCCAGCAGCCAAGGCGTGGGTTTGGCCGGGGAGCTGTTTTTT. This encodes CASSQGVGLAGELFF.

The genes are TRBV3-1 (or the pseudogene TRBV3-2) and TRBJ2-2; no firm D call. Looked up from germline, CDR1 is LGHDT and CDR2 is YNNKEL (reference sequence). The CDR3 runs to 14 residues. V gave up 1 base and J gave up 6 bases, with 9 bases separating them. The CDR3 region is CASSQGRWAGELFF. CDR3 nucleotide sequence: TGTGCCAGCAGCCAAGGCCGCTGGGCCGGGGAGCTGTTTTTT.

The chain carries TRBV4-1 and TRBJ1-1; a weak D match, TRBD1 (5 bases). CDR1 is MGHRA, CDR2 YSYEKL, per germline. This CDR3 is built from 15 residues. V gave up 3 bases and J gave up 2 bases, with 13 bases separating them. The CDR3 DNA reads as TGCGCCAGCAGCCAGGGACGGGGAGAAAACACTGAAGCTTTCTTT. Its protein product is CASSQGRGENTEAFF.

This chain connects TRBV7-8 to TRBJ2-7; 7 bases line up with TRBD2. Trimming took 5 bases from V and 2 from J; bases not matched to a gene: 9. The CDR3 has 15 residues. CDR1 and CDR2 from the germline V gene are SGHVS and FQNEAQ. The CDR3 spells CASSVREGPTYEQYF. CDR3 DNA sequence: TGTGCCAGCAGCGTGAGGGAGGGCCCGACCTACGAGCAGTACTTC. Together with reference TRBV7-8 and TRBJ2-7, the CDR3 gives the full variable domain: GAGVSQSPRYKVAKRGQDVALRCDPISGHVSLFWYQQALGQGPEFLTYFQNEAQLDKSGLPSDRFFAERPEGSVSTLKIQRTQQEDSAVYLCASSVREGPTYEQYFGPGTRLTVT.

This clone has just one count. This CDR3 reads CASSPPSAGGYEQYF. The CDR3 nucleotides read TGTGCCAGCTCACCACCGTCAGCGGGGGGCTACGAGCAGTACTTC. The chain joins TRBV18 to TRBJ2-7, with 9 bases matching TRBD2. The CDR3 runs 15 residues. In germline, CDR1 is KGHSH, CDR2 LQKENI. V trimming: 0 bases; J trimming: 3 bases; junction bases outside the gene matches: 3.

The chain is built from TRBV5-6 and TRBJ2-5; possibly TRBD2 for D (6 bases). The CDR3 totals 16 residues. V was shortened by 2 bases and J by 2 bases, with 16 bases between the two germline ends. The germline gives CDR1 SGHDT, CDR2 YYEEEE. The CDR3 DNA is TGTGCCAGCAGCTTTCTGGGCGTCCGGGAGCAAGAGACCCAGTACTTC. It is translated as CASSFLGVREQETQYF.

The rearrangement uses TRBV5-1 and TRBJ2-7; 8 bases are a match to TRBD2. J was trimmed by 5 bases and V by 4 bases; bases with no gene match: 8. The CDR3 is 14 amino acids. The germline CDR1 and CDR2 sequences are SGHRS and YFSETQ. The CDR3: CASSPGLGSDEQYF. Written as DNA, the CDR3 is TGCGCCAGCAGCCCGGGACTAGGGTCGGACGAGCAGTACTTC.

The chain recombines TRBV7-9 with TRBJ2-2; D is unclear. CDR1 and CDR2 from the germline V gene are SEHNR and FQNEAQ (reference sequence). The CDR3 sequence is 14 residues long. V lost 4 bases and J 4 bases, leaving 10 bases between the germline ends. CDR3 sequence: CASSSDLRTGELFF. The CDR3 nucleotides read TGTGCCAGCAGCTCTGACCTGCGCACCGGGGAGCTGTTTTTT. The full variable domain, its missing parts supplied by reference TRBV7-9 and TRBJ2-2, is DTGVSQNPRHKITKRGQNVTFRCDPISEHNRLYWYRQTLGQGPEFLTYFQNEAQLEKSRLLSDRFSAERPKGSFSTLEIQRTEQGDSAMYLCASSSDLRTGELFFGEGSRLTVL.

The rearrangement links TRBV7-2 to TRBJ1-5, with 9 bases aligning to TRBD1. In germline, CDR1 is SGHTA, CDR2 FQGNSA. V lost 1 base to trimming and J lost 7 bases; unmatched junction nucleotides: 5. The CDR3 has 15 residues. CDR3 bases: TGTGCCAGCAGCTTAGTGCCGACAGGGGGGCAGCCCCAGCATTTT. Its translation: CASSLVPTGGQPQHF.